The clone carrying this TCR beta chain was counted only a few times. Its matching antigen is unknown. The V gene's germline CDR1 is MGHRA and CDR2 YSYEKL. V lost 4 bases and J 10 bases, leaving 19 bases between the germline ends. The CDR3 sequence is 14 residues long. This sample was included in a study of T cells after yellow fever vaccination. Study findings and constraints: Clonotype sharing between CD4 and CD8 compartments was small.

MiXCR, run by TCRdb on the 5' RACE reads, gives a single entry per CDR3 protein. The sample records 100,000 to 150,000 distinct CDR3 sequences, about 8.8% being singletons. The chain uses TRBV4-1 and TRBJ2-5; D remains ambiguous. The sequence derives from a man younger than 35 who received the YFV17D yellow fever vaccine. Sample: CD8+ T cells sorted from PBMCs, taken on the day of the yellow fever booster vaccination. Here the CDR3 DNA reads TGCGCCAGCAGCCGTACTGAAAGATTAGCCCACCAGTACTTC. Protein product: CASSRTERLAHQYF.